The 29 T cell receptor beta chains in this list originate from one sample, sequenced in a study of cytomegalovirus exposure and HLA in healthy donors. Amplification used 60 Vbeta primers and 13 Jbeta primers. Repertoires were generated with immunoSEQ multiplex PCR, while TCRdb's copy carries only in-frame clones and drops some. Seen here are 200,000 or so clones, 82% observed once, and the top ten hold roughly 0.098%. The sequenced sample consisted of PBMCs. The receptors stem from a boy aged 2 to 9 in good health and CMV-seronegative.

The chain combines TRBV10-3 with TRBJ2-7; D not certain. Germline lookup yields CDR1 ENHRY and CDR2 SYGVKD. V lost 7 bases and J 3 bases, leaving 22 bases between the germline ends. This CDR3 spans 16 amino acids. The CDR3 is CAITIGVPGKRYEQYF. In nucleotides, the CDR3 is TGTGCCATCACAATTGGCGTGCCCGGTAAGCGCTACGAGCAGTACTTC.

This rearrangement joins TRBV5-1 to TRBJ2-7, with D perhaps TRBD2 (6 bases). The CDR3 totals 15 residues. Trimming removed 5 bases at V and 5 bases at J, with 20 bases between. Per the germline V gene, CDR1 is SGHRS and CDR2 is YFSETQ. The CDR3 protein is CASRRTHTGENEQYF. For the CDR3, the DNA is TGCGCCAGCAGACGAACCCACACGGGAGAAAACGAGCAGTACTTC.

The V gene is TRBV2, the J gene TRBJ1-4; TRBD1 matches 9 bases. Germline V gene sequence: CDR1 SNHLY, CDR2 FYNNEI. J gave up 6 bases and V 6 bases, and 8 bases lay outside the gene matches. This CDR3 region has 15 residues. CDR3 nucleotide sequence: TGTGCCAGCAGCGAACAGGGGACAGGGCATGAAAAACTGTTTTTT. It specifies CASSEQGTGHEKLFF.

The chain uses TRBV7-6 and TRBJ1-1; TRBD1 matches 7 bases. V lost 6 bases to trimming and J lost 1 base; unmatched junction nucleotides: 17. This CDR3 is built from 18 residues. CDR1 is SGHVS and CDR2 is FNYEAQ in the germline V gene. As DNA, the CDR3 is TGTGCCAGCAGTCCCGAGGGGGCTGGACCCATTAAGAACACTGAAGCTTTCTTT. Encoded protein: CASSPEGAGPIKNTEAFF.

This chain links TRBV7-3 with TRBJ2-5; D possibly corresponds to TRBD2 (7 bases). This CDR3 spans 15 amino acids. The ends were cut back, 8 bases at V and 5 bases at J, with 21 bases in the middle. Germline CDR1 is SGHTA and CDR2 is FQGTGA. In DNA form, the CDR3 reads TGTGCCAGCGCGACCCGAGGGGGGGCGGGTGAGACCCAGTACTTC. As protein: CASATRGGAGETQYF.

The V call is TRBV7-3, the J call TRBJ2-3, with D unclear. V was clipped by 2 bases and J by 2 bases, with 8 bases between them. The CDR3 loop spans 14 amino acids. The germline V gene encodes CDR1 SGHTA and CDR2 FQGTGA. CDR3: CASSLARSTDTQYF. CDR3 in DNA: TGTGCCAGCAGCTTAGCCAGATCCACAGATACGCAGTATTTT.

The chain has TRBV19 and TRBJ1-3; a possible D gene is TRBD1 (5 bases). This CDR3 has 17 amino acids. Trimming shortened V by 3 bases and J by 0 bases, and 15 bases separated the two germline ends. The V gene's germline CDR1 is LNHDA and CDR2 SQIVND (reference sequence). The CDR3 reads CASSIPGHLYSGNTIYF. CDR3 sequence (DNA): TGTGCCAGTAGTATCCCCGGACACCTCTACTCTGGAAACACCATATATTTT.

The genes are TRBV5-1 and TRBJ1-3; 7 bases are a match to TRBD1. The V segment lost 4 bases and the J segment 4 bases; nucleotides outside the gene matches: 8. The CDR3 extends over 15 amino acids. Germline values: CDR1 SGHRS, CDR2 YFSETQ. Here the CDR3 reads CASSPGQAWGNTIYF. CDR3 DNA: TGCGCCAGCAGCCCCGGACAGGCGTGGGGAAACACCATATATTTT.

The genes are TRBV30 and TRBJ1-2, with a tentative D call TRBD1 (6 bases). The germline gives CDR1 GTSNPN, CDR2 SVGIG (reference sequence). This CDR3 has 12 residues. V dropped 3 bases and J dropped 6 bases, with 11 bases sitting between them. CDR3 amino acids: CAWSPGADGYTF. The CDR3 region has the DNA TGTGCCTGGAGCCCAGGGGCGGATGGCTACACCTTC.

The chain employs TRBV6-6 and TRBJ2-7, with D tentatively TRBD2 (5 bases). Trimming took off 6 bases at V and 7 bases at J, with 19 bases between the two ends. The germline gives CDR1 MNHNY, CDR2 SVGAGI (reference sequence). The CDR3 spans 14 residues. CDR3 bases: TGTGCCAGCAGGGCCCCCCGGGGATGGTGGGAGCAGTACTTC. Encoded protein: CASRAPRGWWEQYF.

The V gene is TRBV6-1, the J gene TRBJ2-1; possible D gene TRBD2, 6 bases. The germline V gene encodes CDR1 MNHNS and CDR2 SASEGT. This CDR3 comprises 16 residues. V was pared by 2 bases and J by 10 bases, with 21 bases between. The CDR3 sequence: CASSERGGDHLLEQFF. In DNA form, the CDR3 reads TGTGCCAGCAGTGAACGTGGCGGGGACCACCTTCTGGAGCAGTTCTTC.

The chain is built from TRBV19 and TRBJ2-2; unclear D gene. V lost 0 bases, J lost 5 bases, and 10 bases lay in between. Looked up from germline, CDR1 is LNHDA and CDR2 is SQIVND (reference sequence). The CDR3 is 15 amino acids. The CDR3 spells CASSIEALSTGELFF. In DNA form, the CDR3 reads TGTGCCAGTAGTATAGAAGCCCTTTCTACCGGGGAGCTGTTTTTT.

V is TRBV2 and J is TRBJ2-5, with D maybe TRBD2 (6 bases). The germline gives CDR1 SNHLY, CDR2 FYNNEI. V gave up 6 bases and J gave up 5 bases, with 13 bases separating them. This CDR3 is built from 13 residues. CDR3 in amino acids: CASRPFRGETQYF. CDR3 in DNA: TGTGCCAGCAGACCCTTTCGGGGGGAGACCCAGTACTTC.

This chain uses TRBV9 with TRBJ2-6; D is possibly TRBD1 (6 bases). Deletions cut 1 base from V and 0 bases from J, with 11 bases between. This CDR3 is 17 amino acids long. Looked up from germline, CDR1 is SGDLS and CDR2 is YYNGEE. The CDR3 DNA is TGTGCCAGCAGCGTATCAGGGGCCAGCTCTGGGGCCAACGTCCTGACTTTC. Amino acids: CASSVSGASSGANVLTF.

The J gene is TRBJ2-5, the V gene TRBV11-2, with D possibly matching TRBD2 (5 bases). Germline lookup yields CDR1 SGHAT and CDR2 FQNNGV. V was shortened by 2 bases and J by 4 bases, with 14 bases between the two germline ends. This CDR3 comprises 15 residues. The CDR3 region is CASSLIGVKGETQYF. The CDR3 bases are TGTGCCAGCAGCTTAATCGGGGTAAAGGGAGAGACCCAGTACTTC.

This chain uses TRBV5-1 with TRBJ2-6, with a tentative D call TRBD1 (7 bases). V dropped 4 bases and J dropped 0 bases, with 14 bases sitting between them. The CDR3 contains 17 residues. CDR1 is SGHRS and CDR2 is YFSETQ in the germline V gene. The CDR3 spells CASSQTGRSSGANVLTF. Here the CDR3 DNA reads TGCGCCAGCAGCCAGACAGGGAGGAGCTCTGGGGCCAACGTCCTGACTTTC.

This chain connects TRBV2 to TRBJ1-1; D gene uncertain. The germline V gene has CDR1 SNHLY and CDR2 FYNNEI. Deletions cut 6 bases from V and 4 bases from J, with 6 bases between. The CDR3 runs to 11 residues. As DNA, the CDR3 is TGTGCCAGCAGCAGCGTCACTGAAGCTTTCTTT. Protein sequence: CASSSVTEAFF. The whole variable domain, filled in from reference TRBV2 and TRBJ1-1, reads EPEVTQTPSHQVTQMGQEVILRCVPISNHLYFYWYRQILGQKVEFLVSFYNNEISEKSEIFDDQFSVERPDGSNFTLKIRSTKLEDSAMYFCASSSVTEAFFGQGTRLTVV.

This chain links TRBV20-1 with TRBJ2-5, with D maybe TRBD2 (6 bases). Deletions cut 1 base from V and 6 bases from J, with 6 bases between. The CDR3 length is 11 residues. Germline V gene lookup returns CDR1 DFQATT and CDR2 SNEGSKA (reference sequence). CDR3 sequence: CSARGGKTQYF. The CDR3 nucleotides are TGCAGTGCTAGAGGCGGGAAGACCCAGTACTTC.

The CDR3 protein is CASSTFGGELFF. The CDR3 nucleotides are TGTGCCAGCAGCACCTTCGGGGGGGAGCTGTTTTTT. The rearrangement links TRBV7-3 to TRBJ2-2; D not resolved. The CDR3 has 12 residues. CDR1 SGHTA and CDR2 FQGTGA come from the germline V gene. V lost 5 bases, J lost 8 bases, and 9 bases lay in between.

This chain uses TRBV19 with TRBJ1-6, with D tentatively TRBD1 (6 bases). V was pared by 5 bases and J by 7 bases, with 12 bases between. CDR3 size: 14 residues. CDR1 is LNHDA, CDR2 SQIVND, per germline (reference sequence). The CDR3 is CASSFGQYNSPLHF. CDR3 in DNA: TGTGCCAGTAGTTTCGGACAGTACAATTCACCCCTCCACTTT.

The CDR3 spells CASSLASGTSGGSSYNEQFF. The DNA of the CDR3 is TGCGCCAGCAGCTTGGCGTCCGGGACTAGCGGGGGCAGTTCCTACAATGAGCAGTTCTTC. The chain employs TRBV5-1 and TRBJ2-1; TRBD2 aligns across 14 bases. The J segment lost 1 base and the V segment lost 0 bases, leaving 9 bases of the junction unmatched. Germline V lookup: CDR1 SGHRS, CDR2 YFSETQ. The CDR3 consists of 20 residues.

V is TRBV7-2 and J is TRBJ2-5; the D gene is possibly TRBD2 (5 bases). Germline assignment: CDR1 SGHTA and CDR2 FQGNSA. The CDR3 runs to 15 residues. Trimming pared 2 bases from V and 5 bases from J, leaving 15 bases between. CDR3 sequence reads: CASSLNEGIRETQYF. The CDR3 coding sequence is TGTGCCAGCAGCTTAAATGAGGGTATAAGGGAGACCCAGTACTTC.

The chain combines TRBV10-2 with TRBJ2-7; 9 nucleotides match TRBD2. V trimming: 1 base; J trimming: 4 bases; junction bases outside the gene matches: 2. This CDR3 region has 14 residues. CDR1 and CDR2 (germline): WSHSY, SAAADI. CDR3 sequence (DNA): TGCGCCAGCAGTGAGTTGCTAGCGGGATACGAGCAGTACTTC. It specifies CASSELLAGYEQYF.

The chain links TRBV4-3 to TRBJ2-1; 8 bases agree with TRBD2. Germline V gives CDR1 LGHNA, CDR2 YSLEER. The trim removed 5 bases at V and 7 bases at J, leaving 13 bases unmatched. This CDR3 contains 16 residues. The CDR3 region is CASSAQRGGFRNEQFF. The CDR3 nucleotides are TGCGCCAGCAGCGCGCAACGGGGGGGCTTTAGGAATGAGCAGTTCTTC.

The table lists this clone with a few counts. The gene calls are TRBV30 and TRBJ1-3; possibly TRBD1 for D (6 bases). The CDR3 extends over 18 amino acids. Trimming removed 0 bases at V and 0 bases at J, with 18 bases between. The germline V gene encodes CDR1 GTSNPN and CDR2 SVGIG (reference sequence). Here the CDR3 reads CAWSVWGQEVFSGNTIYF. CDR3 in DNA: TGTGCCTGGAGTGTTTGGGGGCAGGAAGTTTTCTCTGGAAACACCATATATTTT. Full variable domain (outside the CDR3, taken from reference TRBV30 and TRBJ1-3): SQTIHQWPATLVQPVGSPLSLECTVEGTSNPNLYWYRQAAGRGLQLLFYSVGIGQISSEVPQNLSASRPQDRQFILSSKKLLLSDSGFYLCAWSVWGQEVFSGNTIYFGEGSWLTVV.

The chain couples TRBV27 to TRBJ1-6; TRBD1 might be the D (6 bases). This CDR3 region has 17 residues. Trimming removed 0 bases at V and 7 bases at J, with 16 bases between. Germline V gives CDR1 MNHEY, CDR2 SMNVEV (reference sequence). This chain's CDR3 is CASSLSPPRGPNSPLHF. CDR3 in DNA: TGTGCCAGCAGTTTATCGCCTCCCAGGGGCCCAAATTCACCCCTCCACTTT.

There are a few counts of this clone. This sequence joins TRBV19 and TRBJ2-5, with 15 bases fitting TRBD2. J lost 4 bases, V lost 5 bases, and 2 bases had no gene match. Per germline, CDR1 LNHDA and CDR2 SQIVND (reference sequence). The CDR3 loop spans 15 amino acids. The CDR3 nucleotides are TGTGCCAGTAGTCGGACTAGCGGGGGGGCAGAGACCCAGTACTTC. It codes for CASSRTSGGAETQYF.

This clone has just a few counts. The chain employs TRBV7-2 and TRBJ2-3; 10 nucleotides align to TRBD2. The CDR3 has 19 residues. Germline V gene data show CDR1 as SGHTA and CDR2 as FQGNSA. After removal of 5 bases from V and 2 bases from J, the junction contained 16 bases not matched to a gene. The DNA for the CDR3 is TGTGCCAGCAGCAAACTAGCGGGGTATTACCTCACACCCACAGATACGCAGTATTTT. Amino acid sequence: CASSKLAGYYLTPTDTQYF.

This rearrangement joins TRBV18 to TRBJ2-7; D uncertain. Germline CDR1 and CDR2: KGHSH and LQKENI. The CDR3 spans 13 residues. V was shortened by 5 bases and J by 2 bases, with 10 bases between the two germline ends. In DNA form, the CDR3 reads TGTGCCAGCTCATTGGCCCTCGCCTACGAGCAGTACTTC. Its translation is CASSLALAYEQYF.